These 10 T cell receptor beta chains originate from one sample sequenced in a study of T cells in Graves' hyperthyroidism and ophthalmopathy. TCR beta CDR3 regions were amplified from RNA transcripts. The HTBI primer set served for first-round RT-PCR of the TCR CDR3. TCRdb re-called the multiplex PCR reads through MiXCR, storing one row per CDR3 protein. Seen here are 300,000 to 400,000 distinct CDR3 sequences, approximately 15% observed once, and the top ten hold 20% to 25%. Input material: blood. The source is a woman aged 25 to 39 with Graves' hyperthyroidism.

This clonotype was seen many times. This rearrangement joins TRBV5-1 to TRBJ1-1; 7 bases align to TRBD1. This CDR3 is 16 amino acids long. V was pared by 4 bases and J by 3 bases, with 12 bases of the junction left unmatched. CDR1 and CDR2 (germline): SGHRS, YFSETQ. DNA for the CDR3: TGCGCCAGCAGCCCCAGAGCAGGGGGTCTGGACACTGAAGCTTTCTTT. Translation gives CASSPRAGGLDTEAFF. Filled out from reference TRBV5-1 and TRBJ1-1, the complete variable domain reads KAGVTQTPRYLIKTRGQQVTLSCSPISGHRSVSWYQQTPGQGLQFLFEYFSETQRNKGNFPGRFSGRQFSNSRSEMNVSTLELGDSALYLCASSPRAGGLDTEAFFGQGTRLTVV.

This clonotype has ten or more counts. The chain couples TRBV28 to TRBJ2-1; 12 bases agree with TRBD2. CDR3 length: 15 residues. Per germline, CDR1 MDHEN and CDR2 SYDVKM. The trim removed 6 bases at V and 4 bases at J, leaving 4 bases unmatched. This CDR3 is CASSLGLAGYNEQFF. CDR3 nucleotides: TGTGCCAGCAGCTTAGGACTAGCGGGATACAATGAGCAGTTCTTC.

The chain joins TRBV28 to TRBJ2-3; D uncertain. Germline V lookup: CDR1 MDHEN, CDR2 SYDVKM. CDR3 length: 12 amino acids. Trimming pared 7 bases from V and 4 bases from J, leaving 9 bases between. Written as DNA, the CDR3 is TGTGCCAGCACCCTTGCGGCAGATACGCAGTATTTT. Amino acid sequence: CASTLAADTQYF.

This chain joins TRBV6-1 and TRBJ2-2, with 9 bases lining up with TRBD2. Germline V gene lookup returns CDR1 MNHNS and CDR2 SASEGT. The V gene end was trimmed by 10 bases and the J gene end by 2 bases; junction bases not matched to a gene: 5. CDR3 length: 14 amino acids. CDR3 coding DNA: TGTGCCATCCGAGCGGGGGGAAACACCGGGGAGCTGTTTTTT. The encoded protein is CAIRAGGNTGELFF.

This clonotype showed up many times. The chain links TRBV24-1 to TRBJ2-3; 10 nucleotides agree with TRBD2. Unmatched junction bases numbered 5, after V lost 8 bases and J lost 1 base. Germline CDR1 KGHDR, CDR2 SFDVKD. CDR3 length: 15 residues. In DNA form, the CDR3 reads TGTGCCACCACCAGCGGGAGGGCTGGCACAGATACGCAGTATTTT. Translation: CATTSGRAGTDTQYF.

In this sample, this clonotype turned up many times. J is TRBJ2-1 and V is TRBV20-1, with D possibly TRBD2 on 6 matching bases. Trimming stripped 1 base from V and 0 bases from J, with 7 bases between. This CDR3 contains 14 residues. Germline assignment: CDR1 DFQATT and CDR2 SNEGSKA (reference sequence). CDR3 protein: CSARGRDSYNEQFF. The CDR3 coding sequence is TGCAGTGCTAGAGGGCGGGACTCCTACAATGAGCAGTTCTTC.

This chain connects TRBV27 to TRBJ2-7; D not resolved. Germline V gives CDR1 MNHEY, CDR2 SMNVEV (reference sequence). V was cut by 9 bases and J by 4 bases, with 10 bases left in between. CDR3 length: 11 amino acids. The CDR3 DNA sequence: TGTGCCAGACCCCAATTGTACGAGCAGTACTTC. Translated, it gives CARPQLYEQYF.

Points on this clonotype: Possible read error: a much larger clone is one base away. The rearrangement links TRBV7-2 to TRBJ2-2; the match to TRBD1 covers 10 bases. CDR1 and CDR2 from the germline V gene are SGHTA and FQGNSA. CDR3 size: 13 residues. The V segment lost 6 bases and the J segment 10 bases; nucleotides outside the gene matches: 5. The CDR3 loop is CASSRQGAVELFF. The CDR3 DNA reads as TGTGCCAGCAGTCGACAGGGGGCCGTGGAGCTGTTTTTT. The entire variable domain, with the rest obtained from reference TRBV7-2 and TRBJ2-2, is as follows: GAGVSQSPSNKVTEKGKDVELRCDPISGHTALYWYRQSLGQGLEFLIYFQGNSAPDKSGLPSDRFSAERTGGSVSTLTIQRTQQEDSAVYLCASSRQGAVELFFGEGSRLTVL.

Only a few counts were recorded for this clonotype. This sequence joins TRBV12-3 or TRBV12-4 and TRBJ2-5, with 7 bases lining up with TRBD2. The CDR3 is made up of 13 amino acids. The ends lost 3 bases at V and 5 bases at J; junction bases unmatched: 3. The CDR3, as DNA: TGTGCCAGCAGTTTCTGGCGGGGGGAGACCCAGTACTTC. Its protein is CASSFWRGETQYF.

This clonotype showed up many times. V gene TRBV15 combines with J gene TRBJ2-1, with 15 bases that match TRBD2. Germline V gene lookup returns CDR1 LNHNV and CDR2 YYDKDF (reference sequence). This CDR3 has 16 residues. Trimming cost V 5 bases and J 9 bases; bases outside gene matches: 8. CDR3 region: CATSGRGLAGGLEQFF. The DNA for the CDR3 is TGTGCCACCAGCGGAAGGGGACTAGCGGGAGGACTTGAGCAGTTCTTC.